This TCR beta chain derives from a study of T cell repertoires in cytomegalovirus infection (dated by TCRdb to the late 2010s). About the study as a whole: Because public TCR beta signatures pointed to carriage of CMV infection together with the matching HLA type, the HLA type of each donor mattered for the analysis.

Study-wide findings and limitations: Carriers of CMV infection plus the relevant HLA type were discriminated by the cumulative frequency of public TCR beta family members in the study cohort and in an independent roughly 400-donor cohort. In the ex vivo response, HLA-C-restricted CMV-specific TCR beta clonotypes were dominant, and in two of eight donors the single most frequent clonotype came from this HLA-C-restricted group.

On this clonotype: What antigen it recognizes has not been identified. The sample holds no much larger clone one base away, and base qualities are not on file.

Sequencing took place on an Illumina HiSeq 1500. TCRdb reprocessing: public reads trimmed at Q25 with fastp, clones called with MiXCR, in-frame beta chains kept. Each CDR3 protein appears once, grouped with its most common genes and DNA. For this sample there are roughly 600,000 distinct CDR3 sequences; 24% appear just once. The top ten constitute 8% of the sample. Spanning cysteine to phenylalanine, the CDR3 consists of 16 amino acids. Just CDR3 DNA is preserved here, 48 bases in frame from base 1. CDR1 and CDR2 were assigned from the germline V gene as SQVTM and ANQGSEA. The germline ends are 15 bases apart after V is trimmed by 3 bases and J by 0 bases.

Sequencing was done on a sample of CD8+ T cells from PBMCs. The receptor's source is a human donor in good health (CMV status not recorded). Some clones in this sample may be carry-over from other donors' samples. The chain joins TRBV29-1 to TRBJ2-1, with the D segment identity uncertain. CDR3 loop: CSVEGFTELSYNEQFF. The nucleotide sequence reads as follows: TGCAGCGTTGAGGGATTCACCGAGCTCTCCTACAATGAGCAGTTCTTC.